A selection of T cell receptor beta chains follows, all from one sample in a study of Ad26.COV2.S vaccination and SARS-CoV-2 variants. Assay: immunoSEQ multiplex PCR; the TCRdb copy retains only in-frame clones and omits some. This sample has about 440,000 clones; roughly 91% occur once, and the top ten carry about 4.5%. The sequencing used peripheral blood, collected in a trial of Ad26.COV2.S vaccine versus placebo. These receptors all stem from a person aged 18-60 years who received the Ad26.COV2.S COVID-19 vaccine or a placebo. The CDR3 runs from the conserved cysteine through the conserved F or W. A D gene is named only where the DNA matches it firmly. Some rows mark clone size as missing; the rest say once, few, many or name a class of expanded clone.

abundance: .
d_gene: TRBD1
v_gene: TRBV7-3
len: 16
j_gene: TRBJ2-3
CDR3aa: CASSLGKGGVTDTQYF
CDR3nt: TGTGCCAGCAGCTTGGGGAAAGGGGGCGTCACAGATACGCAGTATTTT

abundance: .
d_gene: TRBD1
v_gene: TRBV7-8
len: 18
j_gene: TRBJ1-3
CDR3aa: CASSPGDRGSSSGNTIYF
CDR3nt: TGTGCCAGCAGCCCGGGGGACAGGGGATCGAGCTCTGGAAACACCATATATTTT

abundance: .
d_gene: TRBD2
v_gene: TRBV5-4
len: 18
j_gene: TRBJ2-3
CDR3aa: CASSLGLAGGLGTDTQYF
CDR3nt: TGTGCCAGCAGCCTGGGACTAGCGGGAGGGCTGGGGACAGATACGCAGTATTTT

abundance: .
d_gene: .
v_gene: TRBV2
len: 14
j_gene: TRBJ1-6
CDR3aa: CASSDFSYNSPLHF
CDR3nt: TGTGCCAGCAGTGACTTCTCCTATAATTCACCCCTCCACTTT

abundance: once
d_gene: .
v_gene: TRBV6-5
len: 13
j_gene: TRBJ2-7
CDR3aa: CASSYGGYYEQYF
CDR3nt: TGTGCCAGCAGTTACGGTGGGTACTACGAGCAGTACTTC

abundance: .
d_gene: .
v_gene: TRBV7-6
len: 13
j_gene: TRBJ2-7
CDR3aa: CASSDQDSYEQYF
CDR3nt: TGTGCCAGCAGCGACCAGGACAGCTACGAGCAGTACTTC

abundance: .
d_gene: .
v_gene: TRBV5-6
len: 13
j_gene: TRBJ1-1
CDR3aa: CASSRLLNTEAFF
CDR3nt: TGTGCCAGCAGTAGGTTATTGAACACTGAAGCTTTCTTT

abundance: .
d_gene: .
v_gene: TRBV28
len: 15
j_gene: TRBJ1-6
CDR3aa: CASTLGSVYNSPLHF
CDR3nt: TGTGCCAGCACCTTGGGAAGTGTCTATAATTCACCCCTCCACTTT

abundance: once
d_gene: .
v_gene: TRBV3-1/TRBV3-2
len: 15
j_gene: TRBJ2-7
CDR3aa: CASSQVAGPSYEQYF
CDR3nt: TGTGCCAGCAGCCAAGTGGCTGGACCCTCCTACGAGCAGTACTTC

abundance: once
d_gene: TRBD1
v_gene: TRBV7-9
len: 13
j_gene: TRBJ2-7
CDR3aa: CASSYGTGNEQYF
CDR3nt: TGTGCCAGCAGCTACGGGACAGGGAACGAGCAGTACTTC

abundance: .
d_gene: .
v_gene: TRBV5-1
len: 13
j_gene: TRBJ2-2
CDR3aa: CASSLQNTGELFF
CDR3nt: TGCGCCAGCAGCCTCCAGAACACCGGGGAGCTGTTTTTT

abundance: few
d_gene: TRBD2
v_gene: TRBV19
len: 17
j_gene: TRBJ2-2
CDR3aa: CASSRSAGLAQAGELFF
CDR3nt: TGTGCCAGTAGCCGCTCCGCGGGACTAGCGCAGGCCGGGGAGCTGTTTTTT

abundance: .
d_gene: .
v_gene: TRBV5-1
len: 14
j_gene: TRBJ2-1
CDR3aa: CASSLGGSSNEQFF
CDR3nt: TGCGCCAGCAGCTTAGGCGGTTCTAGCAATGAGCAGTTCTTC

abundance: .
d_gene: .
v_gene: TRBV28
len: 13
j_gene: TRBJ1-1
CDR3aa: CASSLSPLTEAFF
CDR3nt: TGTGCCAGCAGTTTATCCCCCCTCACTGAAGCTTTCTTT

abundance: .
d_gene: .
v_gene: TRBV19
len: 13
j_gene: TRBJ2-7
CDR3aa: CASGQRGSYEQYF
CDR3nt: TGTGCCAGTGGACAGCGGGGCTCCTACGAGCAGTACTTC

abundance: .
d_gene: .
v_gene: TRBV30
len: 11
j_gene: TRBJ2-3
CDR3aa: CAGRKAYTQYF
CDR3nt: TGTGCCGGGCGAAAGGCGTATACGCAGTATTTT

abundance: .
d_gene: TRBD1
v_gene: TRBV19
len: 14
j_gene: TRBJ1-2
CDR3aa: CASTPGTGIYGYTF
CDR3nt: TGTGCCAGTACCCCCGGGACAGGGATCTATGGCTACACCTTC

abundance: .
d_gene: .
v_gene: TRBV6-5
len: 13
j_gene: TRBJ2-7
CDR3aa: CASRPRGGARQYF
CDR3nt: TGTGCCAGCAGACCCAGGGGGGGCGCTCGGCAGTACTTC

abundance: .
d_gene: .
v_gene: TRBV19
len: 14
j_gene: TRBJ1-3
CDR3aa: CASRRGDSGNTIYF
CDR3nt: TGTGCCAGTAGACGCGGGGACTCTGGAAACACCATATATTTT

abundance: .
d_gene: .
v_gene: TRBV12-3/TRBV12-4
len: 12
j_gene: TRBJ1-1
CDR3aa: CASSFWNTEAFF
CDR3nt: TGTGCCAGCAGTTTTTGGAACACTGAAGCTTTCTTT

abundance: .
d_gene: TRBD1
v_gene: TRBV19
len: 16
j_gene: TRBJ1-2
CDR3aa: CASSIEPGQGFYGYTF
CDR3nt: TGTGCCAGTAGTATAGAACCGGGACAGGGCTTCTATGGCTACACCTTC

abundance: once
d_gene: .
v_gene: TRBV27
len: 15
j_gene: TRBJ2-1
CDR3aa: CASSLSGLSYNEQFF
CDR3nt: TGTGCCAGCAGTTTATCGGGACTTAGCTACAATGAGCAGTTCTTC

abundance: .
d_gene: .
v_gene: TRBV28
len: 15
j_gene: TRBJ1-5
CDR3aa: CASSRFGRRNQPQHF
CDR3nt: TGTGCCAGCAGTAGATTCGGCAGGAGAAATCAGCCCCAGCATTTT

abundance: .
d_gene: .
v_gene: TRBV10-3
len: 14
j_gene: TRBJ2-7
CDR3aa: CAISGAGEPYEQYF
CDR3nt: TGTGCCATCAGCGGCGCAGGGGAGCCCTACGAGCAGTACTTC